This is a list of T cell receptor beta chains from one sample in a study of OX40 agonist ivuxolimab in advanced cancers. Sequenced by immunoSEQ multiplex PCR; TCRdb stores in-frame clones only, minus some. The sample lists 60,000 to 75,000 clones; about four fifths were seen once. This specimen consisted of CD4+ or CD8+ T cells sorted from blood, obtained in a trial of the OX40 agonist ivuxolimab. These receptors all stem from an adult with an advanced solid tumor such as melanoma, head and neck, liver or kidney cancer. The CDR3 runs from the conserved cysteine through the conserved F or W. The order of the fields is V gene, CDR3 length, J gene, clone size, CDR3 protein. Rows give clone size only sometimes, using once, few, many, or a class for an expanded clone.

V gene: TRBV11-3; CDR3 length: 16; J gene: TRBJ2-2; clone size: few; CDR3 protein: CASSSGGQAPTGELFF
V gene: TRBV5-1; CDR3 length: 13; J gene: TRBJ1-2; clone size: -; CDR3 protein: CASSPEGAGGYTF
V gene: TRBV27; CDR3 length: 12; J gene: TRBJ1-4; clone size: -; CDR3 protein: CASRGGPYELFF
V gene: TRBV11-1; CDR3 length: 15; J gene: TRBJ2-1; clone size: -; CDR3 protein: CASRAPGTQDNEQFF
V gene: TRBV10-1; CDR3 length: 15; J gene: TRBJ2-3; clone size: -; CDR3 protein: CASSGSRTSTDTQYF
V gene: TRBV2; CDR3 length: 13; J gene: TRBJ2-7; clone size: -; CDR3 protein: CASVFQGAGEQYF
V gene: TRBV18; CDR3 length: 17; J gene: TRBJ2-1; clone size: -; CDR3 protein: CASSPMNGGTSYNEQFF
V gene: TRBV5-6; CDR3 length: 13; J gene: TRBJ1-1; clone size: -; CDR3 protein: CASSPVGGPEAFF
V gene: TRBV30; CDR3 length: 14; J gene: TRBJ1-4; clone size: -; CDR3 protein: CAWRAVIQGGKLFF
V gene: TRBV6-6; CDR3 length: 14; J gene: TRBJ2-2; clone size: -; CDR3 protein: CASSDPPGTGELFF
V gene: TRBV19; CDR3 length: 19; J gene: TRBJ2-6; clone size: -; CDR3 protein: CASSIGLLQGNSGANVLTF
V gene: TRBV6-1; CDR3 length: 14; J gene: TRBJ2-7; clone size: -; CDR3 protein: CASRKGPSDYEQYF
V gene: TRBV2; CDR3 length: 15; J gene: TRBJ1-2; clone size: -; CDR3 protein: CANSEMGRVDYGYTF
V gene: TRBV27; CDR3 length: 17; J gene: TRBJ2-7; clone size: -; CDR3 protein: CASGLGFRQGYSYEQYF
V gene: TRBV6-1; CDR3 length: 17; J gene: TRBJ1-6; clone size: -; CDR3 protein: CASSEVAGKSGNSPLHF
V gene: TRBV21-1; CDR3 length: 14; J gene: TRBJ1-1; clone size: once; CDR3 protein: CASSKRSGNTEAFF
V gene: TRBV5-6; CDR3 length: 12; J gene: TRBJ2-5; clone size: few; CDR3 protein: CASSLDRETQYF
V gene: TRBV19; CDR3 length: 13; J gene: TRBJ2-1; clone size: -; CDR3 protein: CASSPGRGNEQFF
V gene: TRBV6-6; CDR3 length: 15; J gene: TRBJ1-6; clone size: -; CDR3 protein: CASNPTGGINSPLHF
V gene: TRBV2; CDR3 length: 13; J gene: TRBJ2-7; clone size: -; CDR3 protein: CASSRDRGYEQYF
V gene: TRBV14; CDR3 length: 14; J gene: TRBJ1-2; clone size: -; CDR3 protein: CASSQDPRDSSYTF
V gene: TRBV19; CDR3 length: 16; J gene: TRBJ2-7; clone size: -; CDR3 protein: CASSIEDSSGAYEQYF
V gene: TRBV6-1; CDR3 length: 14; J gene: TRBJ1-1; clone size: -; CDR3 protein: CASSEKQGLTEAFF
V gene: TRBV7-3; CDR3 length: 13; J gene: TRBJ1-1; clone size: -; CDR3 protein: CASSLQGNTEAFF
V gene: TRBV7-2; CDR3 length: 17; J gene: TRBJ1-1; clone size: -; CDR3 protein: CASSLVGRALVNTEAFF
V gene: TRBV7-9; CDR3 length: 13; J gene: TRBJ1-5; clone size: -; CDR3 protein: CASSSRGYQPQHF
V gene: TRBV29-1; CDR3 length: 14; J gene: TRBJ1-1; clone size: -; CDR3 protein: CSSKGGTGSTEAFF
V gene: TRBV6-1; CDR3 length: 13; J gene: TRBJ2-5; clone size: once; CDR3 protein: CASSGQSEGTQYF
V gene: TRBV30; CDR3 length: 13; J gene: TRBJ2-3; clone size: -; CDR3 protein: CAWKGMGTDTQYF
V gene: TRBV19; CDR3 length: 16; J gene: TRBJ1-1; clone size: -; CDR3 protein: CASSRGQGIWNTEAFF
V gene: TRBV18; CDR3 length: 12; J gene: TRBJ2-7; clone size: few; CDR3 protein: CASCIDGQSKYF
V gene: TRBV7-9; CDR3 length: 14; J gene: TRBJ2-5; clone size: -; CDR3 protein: CASSPTGIQETQYF
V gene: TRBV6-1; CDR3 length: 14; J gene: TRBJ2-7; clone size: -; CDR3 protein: CASSERDRGPEQYF
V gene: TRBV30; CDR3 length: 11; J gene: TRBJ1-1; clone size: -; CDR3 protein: CAWSVSAEAFF
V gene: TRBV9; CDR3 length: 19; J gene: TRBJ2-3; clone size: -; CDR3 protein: CASSVNPGLAGGRTDTQYF
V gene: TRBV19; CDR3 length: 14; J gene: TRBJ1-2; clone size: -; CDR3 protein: CASSLQGTNYGYTF
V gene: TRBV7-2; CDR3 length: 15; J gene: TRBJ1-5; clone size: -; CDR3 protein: CASISDGYSNQPQHF
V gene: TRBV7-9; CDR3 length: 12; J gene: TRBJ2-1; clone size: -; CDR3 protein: CASSRQDSEQFF
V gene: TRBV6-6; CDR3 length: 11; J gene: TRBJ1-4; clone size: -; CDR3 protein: CASSLNEKLFF
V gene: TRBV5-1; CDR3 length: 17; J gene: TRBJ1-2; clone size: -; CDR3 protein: CASSLPASRGLGYGYTF